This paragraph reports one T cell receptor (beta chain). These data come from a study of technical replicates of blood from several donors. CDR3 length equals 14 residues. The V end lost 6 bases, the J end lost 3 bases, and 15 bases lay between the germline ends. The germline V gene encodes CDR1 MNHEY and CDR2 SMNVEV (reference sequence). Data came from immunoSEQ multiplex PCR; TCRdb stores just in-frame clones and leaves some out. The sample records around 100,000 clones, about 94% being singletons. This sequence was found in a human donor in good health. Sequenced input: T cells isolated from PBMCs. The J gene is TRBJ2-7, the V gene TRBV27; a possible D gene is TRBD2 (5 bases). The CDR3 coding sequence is TGTGCCAGCAGCTCCTCCGGGATCCTCTACGAGCAGTACTTC. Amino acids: CASSSSGILYEQYF.